The present entry profiles one T cell receptor beta chain with its context. There is no known antigen for this receptor. One base away there is no much larger clone; base qualities are not given. TCRbeta CDR3 regions were amplified from genomic DNA by means of the immunoSEQ Assay, a bias-controlled multiplex PCR. The authors' analysis ran thus. Within the assay, amplification of reference gene primers was used to estimate how many nucleated cells each sample contained. To quantify the absolute abundance of each unique TCRbeta CDR3 rearrangement, sequence reads were collapsed and filtered. For each sample, productive Simpson clonality was calculated as the square root of Simpson's diversity index across productive rearrangements. TCRdb stores this immuneACCESS table with in-frame sequences only. Part of the clones is absent; in the studies checked, under half of the shortfall reflects unresolved V genes, and no reason is known for the rest. V, J and clone size reflect that table, while D and trimming were determined from the DNA. The sample table lists around 380,000 clones, 81% of them with a count of one. The ten largest clones capture around 1.1% of the sample.

The data belong to a study of blood T cell repertoires in COVID-19 (dated by TCRdb to the early 2020s). Context from the whole study: Samples covering the acute and convalescent phases of COVID-19 were provided by collaborators in the United States, Italy and Spain. The samples were drawn from two sources: the first 160 participants of the ongoing ImmuneRACE study, and 1,200 or so subjects contributed by 6 global collaborators. Where HLA class I and class II types were available, the types were taken from metadata supplied by the sample provider, not from assay-based typing. The prospective study material was composed of cDNA or gDNA derived from T cells, B-cell-depleted T cells, or PBMCs. Nearly every sample came with metadata listing a de-identified subject ID, COVID-19 status, age in years and sex. The repertoires were released in a freely available public database intended as a resource for research on the immune response to SARS-CoV-2. The dataset comprised deeply sampled blood TCRbeta repertoires from subjects exposed to, actively infected with, or recovered from COVID-19.

Results the study describes overall, beyond this receptor: The amount of clinical and demographic metadata varied by source and participant and was provided uncurated.

Each collaborating institution followed its own protocols to collect whole blood in K2EDTA tubes. For TCRbeta analysis, collaborator samples were shipped as frozen whole blood, as isolated PBMCs, or as DNA extracted from either sample type. Based on the germline V gene, the CDR1 and CDR2 sequences are MGHRA and YSYEKL. CDR3 length: 13 amino acids, cysteine to phenylalanine. The only DNA kept is the CDR3, 39 bases in frame from the first base. The junction shows trimming of 0 bases on V and 3 bases on J, plus 5 bases between the germline ends. This receptor was identified in a human donor with acute or convalescent COVID-19. The donor label of this sample is uncertain. The material sequenced was peripheral blood. This chain joins TRBV4-1 to TRBJ1-2; no D segment can be confidently identified. The nucleotide sequence is TGCGCCAGCAGCCAAGACGGAGACTATGGCTACACCTTC. It translates to CASSQDGDYGYTF.